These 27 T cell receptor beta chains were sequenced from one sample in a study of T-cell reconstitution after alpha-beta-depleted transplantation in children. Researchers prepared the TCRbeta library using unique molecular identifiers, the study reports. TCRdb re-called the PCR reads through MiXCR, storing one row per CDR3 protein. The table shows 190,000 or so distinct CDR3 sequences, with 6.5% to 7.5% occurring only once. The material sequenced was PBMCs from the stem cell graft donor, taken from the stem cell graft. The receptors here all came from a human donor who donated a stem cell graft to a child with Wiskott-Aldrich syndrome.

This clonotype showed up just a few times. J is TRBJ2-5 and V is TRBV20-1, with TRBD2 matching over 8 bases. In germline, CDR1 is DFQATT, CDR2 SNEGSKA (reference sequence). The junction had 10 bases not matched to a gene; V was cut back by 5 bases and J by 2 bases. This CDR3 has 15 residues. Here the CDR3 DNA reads TGCAGTGCTCCCCGGACTAGCACAAAACAAGAGACCCAGTACTTC. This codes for CSAPRTSTKQETQYF.

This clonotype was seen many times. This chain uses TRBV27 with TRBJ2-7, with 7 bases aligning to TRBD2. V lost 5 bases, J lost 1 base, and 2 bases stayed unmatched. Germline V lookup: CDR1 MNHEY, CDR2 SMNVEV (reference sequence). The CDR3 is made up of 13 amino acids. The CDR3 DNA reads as TGTGCCAGCAGTGAGCGGGGATCCTACGAGCAGTACTTC. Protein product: CASSERGSYEQYF.

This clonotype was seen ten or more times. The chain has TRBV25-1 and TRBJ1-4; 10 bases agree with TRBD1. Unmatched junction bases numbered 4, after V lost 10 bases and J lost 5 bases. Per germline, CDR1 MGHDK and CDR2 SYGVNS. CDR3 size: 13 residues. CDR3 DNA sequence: TGTGCCACGAGACAGGGGGCGAATGAAAAACTGTTTTTT. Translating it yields CATRQGANEKLFF.

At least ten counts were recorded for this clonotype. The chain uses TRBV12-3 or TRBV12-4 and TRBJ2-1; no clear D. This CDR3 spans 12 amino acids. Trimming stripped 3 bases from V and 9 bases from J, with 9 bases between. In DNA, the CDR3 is TGTGCCAGCAGTTTCCTAACCACTGAGCAGTTCTTC. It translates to CASSFLTTEQFF.

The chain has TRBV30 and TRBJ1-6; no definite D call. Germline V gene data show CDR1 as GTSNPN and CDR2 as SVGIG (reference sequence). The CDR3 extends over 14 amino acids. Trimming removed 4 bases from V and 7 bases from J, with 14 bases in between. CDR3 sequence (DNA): TGTGCCTGGATAGCCGACGGGCGAAATTCACCCCTCCACTTT. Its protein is CAWIADGRNSPLHF.

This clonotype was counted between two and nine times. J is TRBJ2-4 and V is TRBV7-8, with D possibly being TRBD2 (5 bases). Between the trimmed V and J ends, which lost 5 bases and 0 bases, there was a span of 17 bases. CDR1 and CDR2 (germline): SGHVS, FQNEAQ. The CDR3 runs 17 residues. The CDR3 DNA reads TGTGCCAGCAGCCCCGGGCGAGAGGGCCTAGCCAAAAACATTCAGTACTTC. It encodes CASSPGREGLAKNIQYF.

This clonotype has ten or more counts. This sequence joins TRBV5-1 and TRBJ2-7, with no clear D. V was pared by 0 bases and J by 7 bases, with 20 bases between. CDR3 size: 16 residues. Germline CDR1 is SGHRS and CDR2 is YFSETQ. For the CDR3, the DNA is TGCGCCAGCAGCTTGGCCGTCAGTAATGGTAACTATGAGCAGTACTTC. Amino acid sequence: CASSLAVSNGNYEQYF.

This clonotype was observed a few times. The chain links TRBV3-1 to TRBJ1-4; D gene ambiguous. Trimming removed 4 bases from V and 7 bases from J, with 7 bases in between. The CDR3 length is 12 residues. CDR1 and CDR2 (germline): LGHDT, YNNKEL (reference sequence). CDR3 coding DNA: TGTGCCAGCAGCCGGGGAGTTGAAAAACTGTTTTTT. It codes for CASSRGVEKLFF.

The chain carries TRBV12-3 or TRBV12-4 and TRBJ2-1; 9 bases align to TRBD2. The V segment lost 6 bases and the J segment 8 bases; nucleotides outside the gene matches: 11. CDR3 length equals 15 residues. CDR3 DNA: TGTGCCAGCAGCCACCTAGCGGGAAAAGTGTATGAGCAGTTCTTC. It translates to CASSHLAGKVYEQFF.

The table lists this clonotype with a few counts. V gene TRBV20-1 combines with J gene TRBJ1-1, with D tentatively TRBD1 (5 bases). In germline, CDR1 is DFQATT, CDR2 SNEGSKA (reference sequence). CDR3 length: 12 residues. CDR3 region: CRPWGMNTEAFF. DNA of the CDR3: TGCAGGCCATGGGGGATGAACACTGAAGCTTTCTTT.

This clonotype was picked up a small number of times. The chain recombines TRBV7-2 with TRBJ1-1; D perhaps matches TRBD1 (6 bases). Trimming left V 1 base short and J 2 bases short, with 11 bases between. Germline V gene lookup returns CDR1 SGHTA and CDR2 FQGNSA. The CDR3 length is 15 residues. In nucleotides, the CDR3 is TGTGCCAGCAGCTTAGGGGACATTATAAACACTGAAGCTTTCTTT. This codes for CASSLGDIINTEAFF.

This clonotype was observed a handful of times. In nucleotides, the CDR3 is TGTGCCTGGAGTGCCCTTTTGGCGAACACCGGGGAGCTGTTTTTT. This encodes CAWSALLANTGELFF. The genes are TRBV30 and TRBJ2-2; no reliable D call. The CDR3 totals 15 residues. V lost 1 base and J 0 bases, leaving 9 bases between the germline ends. Germline-derived CDR1 and CDR2 are GTSNPN and SVGIG (reference sequence).

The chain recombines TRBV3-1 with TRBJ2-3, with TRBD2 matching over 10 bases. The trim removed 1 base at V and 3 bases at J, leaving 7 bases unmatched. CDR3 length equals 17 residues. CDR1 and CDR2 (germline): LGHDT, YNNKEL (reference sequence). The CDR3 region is CASSQGKLAGRTDTQYF. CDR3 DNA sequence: TGTGCCAGCAGCCAAGGGAAACTAGCGGGGAGAACAGATACGCAGTATTTT.

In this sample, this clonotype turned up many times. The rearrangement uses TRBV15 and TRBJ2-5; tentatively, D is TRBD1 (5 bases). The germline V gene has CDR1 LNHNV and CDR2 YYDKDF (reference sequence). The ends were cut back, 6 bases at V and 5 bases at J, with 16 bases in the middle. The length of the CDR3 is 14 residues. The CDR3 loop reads CATRPQGNAETQYF. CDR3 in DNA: TGTGCCACCAGGCCCCAGGGAAATGCGGAGACCCAGTACTTC.

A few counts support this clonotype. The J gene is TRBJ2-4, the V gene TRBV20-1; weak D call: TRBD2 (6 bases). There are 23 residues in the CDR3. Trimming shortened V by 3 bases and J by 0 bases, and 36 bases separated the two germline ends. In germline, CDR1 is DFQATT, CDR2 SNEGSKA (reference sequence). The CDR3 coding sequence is TGCAGTGCTAGGGCGGAGGGAGGAATCTCCTCGGGCCTCCGGGGGATAGCCAAAAACATTCAGTACTTC. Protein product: CSARAEGGISSGLRGIAKNIQYF.

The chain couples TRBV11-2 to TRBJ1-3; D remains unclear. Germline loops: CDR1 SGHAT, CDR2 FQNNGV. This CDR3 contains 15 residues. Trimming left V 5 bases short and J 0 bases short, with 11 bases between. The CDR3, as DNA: TGTGCCAGCAGCCCCCTCACATCCTCTGGAAACACCATATATTTT. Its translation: CASSPLTSSGNTIYF.

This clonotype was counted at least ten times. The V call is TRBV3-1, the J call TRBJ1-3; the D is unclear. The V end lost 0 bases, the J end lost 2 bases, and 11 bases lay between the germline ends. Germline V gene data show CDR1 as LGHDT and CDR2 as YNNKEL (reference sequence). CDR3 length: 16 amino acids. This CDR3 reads CASSQDLGVTGNTIYF. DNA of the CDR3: TGTGCCAGCAGCCAAGATCTTGGGGTCACTGGAAACACCATATATTTT. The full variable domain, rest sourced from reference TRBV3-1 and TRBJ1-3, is DTAVSQTPKYLVTQMGNDKSIKCEQNLGHDTMYWYKQDSKKFLKIMFSYNNKELIINETVPNRFSPKSPDKAHLNLHINSLELGDSAVYFCASSQDLGVTGNTIYFGEGSWLTVV.

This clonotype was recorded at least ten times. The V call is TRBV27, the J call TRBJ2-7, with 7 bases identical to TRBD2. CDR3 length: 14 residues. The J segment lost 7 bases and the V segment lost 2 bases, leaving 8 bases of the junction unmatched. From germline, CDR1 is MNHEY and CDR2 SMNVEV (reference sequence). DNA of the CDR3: TGTGCCAGCAGTTTAGGGGGGGTTGGTGTTGAGCAGTACTTC. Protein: CASSLGGVGVEQYF.

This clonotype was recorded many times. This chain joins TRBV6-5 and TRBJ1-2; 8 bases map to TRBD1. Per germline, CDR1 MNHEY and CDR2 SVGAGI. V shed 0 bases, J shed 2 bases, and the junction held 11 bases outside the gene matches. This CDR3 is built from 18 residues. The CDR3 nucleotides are TGTGCCAGCAGTTACTCATTCTTCGGGACAGGCTCCAACTATGGCTACACCTTC. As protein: CASSYSFFGTGSNYGYTF.

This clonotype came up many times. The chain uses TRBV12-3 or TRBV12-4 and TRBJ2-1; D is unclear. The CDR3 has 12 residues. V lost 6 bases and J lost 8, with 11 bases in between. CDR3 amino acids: CASSPSIYEQFF. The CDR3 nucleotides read TGTGCCAGCAGCCCTAGTATATATGAGCAGTTCTTC.

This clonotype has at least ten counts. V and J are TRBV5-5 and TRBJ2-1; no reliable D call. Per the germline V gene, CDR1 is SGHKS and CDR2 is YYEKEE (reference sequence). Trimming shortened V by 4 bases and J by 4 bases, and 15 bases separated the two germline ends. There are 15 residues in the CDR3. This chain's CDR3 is CASSPIGQVYNEQFF. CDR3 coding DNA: TGTGCCAGCAGCCCGATAGGGCAGGTTTACAATGAGCAGTTCTTC.

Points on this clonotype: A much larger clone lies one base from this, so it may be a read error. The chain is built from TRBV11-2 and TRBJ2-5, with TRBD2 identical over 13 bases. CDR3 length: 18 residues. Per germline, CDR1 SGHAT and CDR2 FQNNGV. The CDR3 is CAISLRSPGLAGSETQYF. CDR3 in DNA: TGTGCCATCAGCTTAAGGTCCCCGGGACTAGCGGGATCGGAGACCCAGTACTTC.

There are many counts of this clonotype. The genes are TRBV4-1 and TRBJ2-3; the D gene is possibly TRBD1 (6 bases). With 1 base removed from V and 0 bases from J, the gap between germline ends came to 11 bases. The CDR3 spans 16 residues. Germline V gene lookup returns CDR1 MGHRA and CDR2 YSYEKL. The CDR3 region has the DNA TGCGCCAGCAGCCAAGGTCGGACAGAGAGCACAGATACGCAGTATTTT. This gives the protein CASSQGRTESTDTQYF.

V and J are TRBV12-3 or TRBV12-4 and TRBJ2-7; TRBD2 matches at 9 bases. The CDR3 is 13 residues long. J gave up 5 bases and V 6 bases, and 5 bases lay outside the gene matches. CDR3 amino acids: CASRVSGGHEQYF. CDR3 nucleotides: TGTGCCAGCAGGGTTAGCGGGGGCCACGAGCAGTACTTC.

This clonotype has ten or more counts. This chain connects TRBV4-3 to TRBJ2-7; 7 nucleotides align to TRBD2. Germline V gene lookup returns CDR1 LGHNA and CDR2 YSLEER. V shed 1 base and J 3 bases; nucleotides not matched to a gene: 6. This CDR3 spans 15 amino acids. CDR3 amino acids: CASSQGSGEGYEQYF. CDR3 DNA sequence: TGCGCCAGCAGCCAAGGGAGCGGGGAAGGCTACGAGCAGTACTTC.

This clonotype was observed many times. The CDR3 nucleotides read TGTGCCAGCAGCAAAGGACAGGGGGGCACAGATACGCAGTATTTT. Residues: CASSKGQGGTDTQYF. The chain has TRBV7-9 and TRBJ2-3; 10 bases are shared with TRBD1. CDR1 is SEHNR, CDR2 FQNEAQ, per germline (reference sequence). The CDR3 has 15 amino acids. Germline trimming cut 5 bases from V and 1 base from J; bases unmatched to any gene: 3. The full variable domain, completed using reference TRBV7-9 and TRBJ2-3, is DTGVSQNPRHKITKRGQNVTFRCDPISEHNRLYWYRQTLGQGPEFLTYFQNEAQLEKSRLLSDRFSAERPKGSFSTLEIQRTEQGDSAMYLCASSKGQGGTDTQYFGPGTRLTVL.

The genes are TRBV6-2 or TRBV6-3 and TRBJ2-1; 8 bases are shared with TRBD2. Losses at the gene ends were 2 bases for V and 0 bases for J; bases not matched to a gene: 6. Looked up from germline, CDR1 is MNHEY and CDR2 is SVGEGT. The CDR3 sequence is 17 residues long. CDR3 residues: CASSYLSGISSYNEQFF. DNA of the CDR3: TGTGCCAGCAGTTACCTTAGCGGGATCAGCTCCTACAATGAGCAGTTCTTC.